The next 10 T cell receptor beta chains were all read from a single sample in a study of cytomegalovirus exposure and HLA in healthy donors. The PCR contained 60 Vbeta and 13 Jbeta primers. Using immunoSEQ multiplex PCR, the repertoire was profiled, and TCRdb retains in-frame clones only, with some absent. In the table there are about 110,000 clones, 60% to 80% of which are singletons. The sample taken for sequencing was PBMCs. These receptors were obtained from a boy aged 5-17 years in good health and CMV-seronegative.

This chain uses TRBV7-8 with TRBJ2-1; TRBD2 matches at 11 bases. With V trimmed by 3 bases and J by 10 bases, 8 bases remained unmatched. Germline-derived CDR1 and CDR2 are SGHVS and FQNEAQ. The CDR3 spans 15 residues. The CDR3 region is CASSFSSGRAREQFF. The CDR3 nucleotides are TGTGCCAGCAGCTTCAGTAGCGGGAGGGCCAGAGAGCAGTTCTTC.

The rearrangement joins TRBV6-5 to TRBJ2-5; TRBD2 might be the D (5 bases). The V and J ends lost 5 bases and 9 bases respectively, with 10 bases between them. The length of the CDR3 is 11 residues. Germline CDR1 is MNHEY and CDR2 is SVGAGI. In nucleotides, the CDR3 is TGTGCCAGCAGTGATAGCGTGGCCCAGTACTTC. It is translated as CASSDSVAQYF.

The chain is built from TRBV5-1 and TRBJ1-1; no reliable D call. CDR1 and CDR2 (germline): SGHRS, YFSETQ. The V end was cut by 4 bases, the J end by 4 bases, with 17 bases between. The CDR3 spans 15 residues. DNA of the CDR3: TGCGCCAGCAGCGATCCCGCCAATCCTACCACTGAAGCTTTCTTT. Translation: CASSDPANPTTEAFF.

The chain carries TRBV25-1 and TRBJ1-1, with D possibly being TRBD1 (6 bases). Trimming removed 3 bases at V and 7 bases at J, with 18 bases between. The germline CDR1 and CDR2 sequences are MGHDK and SYGVNS. The CDR3 has 15 amino acids. The CDR3 region has the DNA TGTGCCAGCAGTGACCCACAGGGAAGAACAAGTGAAGCTTTCTTT. Protein product: CASSDPQGRTSEAFF.

The gene calls are TRBV29-1 and TRBJ2-1; 10 bases line up with TRBD2. CDR1 and CDR2 from the germline V gene are SQVTM and ANQGSEA. The length of the CDR3 is 14 residues. Germline trimming cut 7 bases from V and 3 bases from J; bases unmatched to any gene: 6. This CDR3 reads CSADLAGVYNEQFF. For the CDR3, the DNA is TGCAGCGCCGATCTAGCGGGGGTCTACAATGAGCAGTTCTTC.

V usage is TRBV6-5 and J usage is TRBJ1-4; 9 bases agree with TRBD1. V shed 2 bases and J 7 bases; nucleotides not matched to a gene: 5. CDR1 is MNHEY, CDR2 SVGAGI, per germline. The CDR3 contains 15 residues. The CDR3 nucleotides are TGTGCCAGCAGTTACCTCGGACAGGGGCCTGAAAAACTGTTTTTT. This translates into CASSYLGQGPEKLFF.

The gene calls are TRBV7-8 and TRBJ1-5; 7 nucleotides align to TRBD1. CDR3 length: 15 residues. From germline, CDR1 is SGHVS and CDR2 FQNEAQ. J gave up 5 bases and V 0 bases, and 4 bases lay outside the gene matches. CDR3 DNA sequence: TGTGCCAGCAGCTTAGCCGGGACAGTTCATCAGCCCCAGCATTTT. Its translation: CASSLAGTVHQPQHF.

The J gene is TRBJ1-2, the V gene TRBV6-5; 9 positions match TRBD1. The germline V gene encodes CDR1 MNHEY and CDR2 SVGAGI. The CDR3 totals 13 residues. V shed 5 bases, J shed 4 bases, and the junction held 2 bases outside the gene matches. The CDR3 bases are TGTGCCAGCAGTCCGGACAGGGGCTATGGCTACACCTTC. Amino acid sequence: CASSPDRGYGYTF.

The table lists this clone with a few counts. V gene TRBV5-1 combines with J gene TRBJ1-6; possibly TRBD1 for D (6 bases). Looked up from germline, CDR1 is SGHRS and CDR2 is YFSETQ. The CDR3 is 14 amino acids. V was pared by 0 bases and J by 8 bases, with 9 bases between. CDR3 protein: CASSLVDSHSPLHF. The CDR3 DNA sequence: TGCGCCAGCAGCTTGGTGGACAGTCATTCACCCCTCCACTTT. Using reference TRBV5-1 and TRBJ1-6 for the parts outside the CDR3, the full variable domain is KAGVTQTPRYLIKTRGQQVTLSCSPISGHRSVSWYQQTPGQGLQFLFEYFSETQRNKGNFPGRFSGRQFSNSRSEMNVSTLELGDSALYLCASSLVDSHSPLHFGNGTRLTVT.

This clone has a handful of counts. The rearrangement links TRBV6-5 to TRBJ1-2; 8 bases are shared with TRBD1. The CDR3 consists of 15 residues. V shed 6 bases and J 8 bases; nucleotides not matched to a gene: 14. Germline CDR1 MNHEY, CDR2 SVGAGI. Here the CDR3 reads CASRSLGTGYVGYTF. The CDR3 DNA is TGTGCCAGCAGGTCCTTAGGGACAGGCTATGTCGGCTACACCTTC.